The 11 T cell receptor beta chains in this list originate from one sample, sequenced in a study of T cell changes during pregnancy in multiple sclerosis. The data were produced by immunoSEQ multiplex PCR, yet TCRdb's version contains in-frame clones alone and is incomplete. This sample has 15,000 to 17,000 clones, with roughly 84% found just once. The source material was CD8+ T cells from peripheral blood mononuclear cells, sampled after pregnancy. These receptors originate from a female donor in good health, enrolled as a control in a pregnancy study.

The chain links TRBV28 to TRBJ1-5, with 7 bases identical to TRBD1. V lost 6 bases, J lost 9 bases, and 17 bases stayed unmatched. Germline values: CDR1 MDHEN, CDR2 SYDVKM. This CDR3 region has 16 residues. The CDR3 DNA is TGTGCCAGCAGCAATGGACAGGATGTCTCAAGAGGGCCCCAGCATTTT. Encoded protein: CASSNGQDVSRGPQHF. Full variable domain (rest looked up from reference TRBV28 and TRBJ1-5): DVKVTQSSRYLVKRTGEKVFLECVQDMDHENMFWYRQDPGLGLRLIYFSYDVKMKEKGDIPEGYSVSREKKERFSLILESASTNQTSMYLCASSNGQDVSRGPQHFGDGTRLSIL.

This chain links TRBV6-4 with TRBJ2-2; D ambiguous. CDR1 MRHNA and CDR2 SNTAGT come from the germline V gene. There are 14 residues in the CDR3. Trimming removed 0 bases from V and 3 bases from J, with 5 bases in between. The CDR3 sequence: CASSDSQDTGELFF. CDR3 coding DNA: TGTGCCAGCAGTGACTCCCAGGACACCGGGGAGCTGTTTTTT.

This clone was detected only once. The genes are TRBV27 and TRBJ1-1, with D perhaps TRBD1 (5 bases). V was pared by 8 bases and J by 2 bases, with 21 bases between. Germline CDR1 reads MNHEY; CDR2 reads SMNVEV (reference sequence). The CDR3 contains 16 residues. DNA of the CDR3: TGTGCCAGCTTTCAAGGCGGGGCGGGGGGTAACACTGAAGCTTTCTTT. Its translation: CASFQGGAGGNTEAFF.

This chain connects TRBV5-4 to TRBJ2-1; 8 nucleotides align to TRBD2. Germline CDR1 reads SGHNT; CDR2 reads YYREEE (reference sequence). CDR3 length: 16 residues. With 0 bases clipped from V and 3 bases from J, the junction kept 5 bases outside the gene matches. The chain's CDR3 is CASSLAGRGSYNEQFF. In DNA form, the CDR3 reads TGTGCCAGCAGCTTGGCCGGGAGGGGGAGCTACAATGAGCAGTTCTTC.

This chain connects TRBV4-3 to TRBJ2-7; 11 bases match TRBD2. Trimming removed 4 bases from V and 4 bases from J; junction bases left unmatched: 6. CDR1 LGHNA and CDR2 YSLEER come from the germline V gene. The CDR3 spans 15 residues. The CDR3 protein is CASSPRLAGTYEQYF. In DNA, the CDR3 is TGCGCCAGCAGCCCTCGACTAGCGGGGACATACGAGCAGTACTTC.

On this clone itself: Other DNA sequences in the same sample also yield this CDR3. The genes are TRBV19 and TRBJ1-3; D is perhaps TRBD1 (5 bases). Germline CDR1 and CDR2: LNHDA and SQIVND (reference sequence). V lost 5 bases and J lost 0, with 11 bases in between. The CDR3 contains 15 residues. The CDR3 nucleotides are TGTGCCAGTAGTTCGACAGCCAGCTCTGGAAACACCATATATTTT. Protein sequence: CASSSTASSGNTIYF.

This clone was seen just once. In nucleotides, the CDR3 is TGTGCCAGCAGTTCTAGCGGGGGCCGGAATGAGCAGTTCTTC. Translation gives CASSSSGGRNEQFF. This chain joins TRBV27 and TRBJ2-1; 10 nucleotides match TRBD2. Germline trimming cut 4 bases from V and 7 bases from J; bases unmatched to any gene: 4. The CDR3 sequence is 14 residues long. Germline loops: CDR1 MNHEY, CDR2 SMNVEV (reference sequence).

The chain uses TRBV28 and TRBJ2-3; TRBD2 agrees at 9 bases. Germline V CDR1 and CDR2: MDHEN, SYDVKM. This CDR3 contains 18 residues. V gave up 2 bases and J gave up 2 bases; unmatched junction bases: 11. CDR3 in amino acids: CASSLPVSLAGLTDTQYF. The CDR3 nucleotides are TGTGCCAGCAGTTTACCCGTGTCCCTAGCGGGACTCACAGATACGCAGTATTTT.

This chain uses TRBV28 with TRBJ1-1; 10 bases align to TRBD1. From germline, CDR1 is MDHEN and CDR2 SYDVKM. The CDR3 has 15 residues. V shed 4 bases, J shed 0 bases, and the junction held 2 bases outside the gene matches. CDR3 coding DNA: TGTGCCAGCAGTTCGGGACAGGGGTTGAACACTGAAGCTTTCTTT. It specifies CASSSGQGLNTEAFF.

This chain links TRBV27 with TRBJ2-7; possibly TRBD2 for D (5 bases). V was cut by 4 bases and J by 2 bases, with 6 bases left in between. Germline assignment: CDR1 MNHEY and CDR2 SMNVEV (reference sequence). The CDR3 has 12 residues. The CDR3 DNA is TGTGCCAGCAGTTCCGGGACCTACGAGCAGTACTTC. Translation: CASSSGTYEQYF.

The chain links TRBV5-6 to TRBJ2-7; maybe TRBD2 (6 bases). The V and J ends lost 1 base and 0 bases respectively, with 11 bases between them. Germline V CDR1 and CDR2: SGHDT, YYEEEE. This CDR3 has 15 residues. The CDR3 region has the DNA TGTGCCAGCAGCTTGCGGGACTTACGCTCCTACGAGCAGTACTTC. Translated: CASSLRDLRSYEQYF.